This T cell receptor beta chain was retrieved from a study of blood T cells in healthy people across ages. This CDR3 has 17 residues. Trimming cost V 4 bases and J 3 bases; bases outside gene matches: 12. CDR1 and CDR2 (germline): SGHAT, FQNNGV. A second about 6 to 12 cycle PCR used barcoded and J-beta primers. TCRdb analysed the 5' RACE reads with MiXCR anew, one entry per CDR3 protein. The sample yields over a million distinct CDR3 sequences, approximately 38% seen once. The chain carries TRBV11-2 and TRBJ2-3; 8 bases match TRBD1. Source material: blood. The TCR comes from a woman aged 18-29 years in good health. The CDR3 spells CASSSAIGTGRTDTQYF. The CDR3 DNA is TGTGCCAGCAGCTCAGCCATAGGGACAGGCCGGACAGATACGCAGTATTTT.